This section outlines one TCR beta chain sequence together with its context. The target of this receptor is not known. Qualities for individual bases were not recorded, and no much larger clone is one base off. One collaborating source in Seattle enrolled patients during active infection and followed them longitudinally through the course of disease. Whole blood was collected in K2EDTA tubes by collaborating institutions according to the institutions' own protocols. Collaborator samples were shipped for TCRbeta analysis as frozen whole blood, isolated PBMCs, or DNA extracted from either sample type. TCRbeta CDR3 regions were amplified from genomic DNA using the immunoSEQ Assay, a bias-controlled multiplex PCR. Turning to the authors' computational methods: Nucleated cell counts per sample were estimated from amplification of reference gene primers within the assay. Sequence reads were collapsed and filtered to measure the absolute abundance of every unique TCRbeta CDR3 rearrangement. For each sample, productive Simpson clonality was calculated as the square root of Simpson's diversity index over productive rearrangements. Drawn from immuneACCESS, this table holds only the in-frame rearrangements with V and J called that TCRdb kept. Clones are partly lost; checked studies trace under half to an unresolved V gene and leave the rest unexplained. Clone size and the V and J calls come from that table; the DNA yielded D and trimming. This sample lists around 180,000 clones; roughly three quarters were detected once. In total, the top ten clones hold 12% of the sample.

This entry is derived from a study of blood T cell repertoires in COVID-19 (dated by TCRdb to about 2020). For the study in its entirety: Samples covering the acute and convalescent phases of COVID-19 were provided by collaborators in the United States, Italy and Spain. The material from the prospective study consisted of cDNA or gDNA derived from T cells, B-cell-depleted T cells, or PBMCs. Deeply sampled blood TCRbeta repertoires from subjects exposed to, actively infected with, or recovered from COVID-19 were included in the dataset. The repertoires were made available in a free public database intended to serve as a resource for research on the immune response to SARS-CoV-2. Samples were obtained from the ongoing ImmuneRACE study (first 160 participants) and from some 1,300 subjects provided by 6 global collaborators. The sample metadata nearly always contained a de-identified subject ID, COVID-19 status, age in years and sex. Where available, HLA class I and class II types were taken from metadata supplied by the sample provider and were not determined by assay-based typing. Paper-wide results and their limitations: The quantity of clinical and demographic metadata differed by source and by participant and was supplied without curation.

Looking up the germline V gene yields CDR1 SGHTA and CDR2 FQGNSA. Inclusive of the bounding cysteine and phenylalanine, the CDR3 is 13 residues long. The DNA shown is the 39-base CDR3, in frame from base 1. V is pruned by 5 bases and J by 5 bases, leaving 5 bases of the junction without a gene match. The chain uses TRBV7-2 and TRBJ1-2, with TRBD1 identical over 7 junction bases. The receptor was isolated from a woman older than 75 with COVID-19, enrolled during active disease. Material for sequencing was peripheral blood. The nucleotides are TGTGCCAGCAGCGTGGACAGGATATATGGCTACACCTTC. The translation is CASSVDRIYGYTF.